This T cell receptor (beta chain) was sequenced for a study of cytomegalovirus exposure and HLA in healthy donors. As to this clone: Antigen specificity is unknown.

Findings of the study overall: When the data were analyzed later, several of the most significant clusters appeared to be linked to common viral pathogens. TRBV6-2, TRBV6-3 and some other V segments were unresolvable in 87-base-pair reads.

60 Vbeta and 13 Jbeta primers were used in PCR. Original data processing: Later, an analysis found about 80 million unique TCR beta chains, and about 10 million of these were shared. The repertoire was sequenced with immunoSEQ multiplex PCR; TCRdb's copy has only in-frame clones and lacks some. V and J calls and clone size are copied from that table; D and trimming were computed from the DNA. The repertoire consists of under 200,000 clones, with around 82% occurring once and the leading ten covering approximately 2.5%. Germline CDR1 reads SGHDN; CDR2 reads FVKESK. The CDR3 has 14 amino acids. V shed 1 base, J shed 6 bases, and the junction held 4 bases outside the gene matches.

This sequence joins TRBV14 and TRBJ2-3, with TRBD2 matching 7 bases. Sample: PBMCs. The sequence was obtained from a man between 60 and 70 years old in good health and CMV-seronegative. CDR3 bases: TGTGCCAGCAGCCAAGCCGCGGGGGTGGATACGCAGTATTTT. It translates to CASSQAAGVDTQYF.